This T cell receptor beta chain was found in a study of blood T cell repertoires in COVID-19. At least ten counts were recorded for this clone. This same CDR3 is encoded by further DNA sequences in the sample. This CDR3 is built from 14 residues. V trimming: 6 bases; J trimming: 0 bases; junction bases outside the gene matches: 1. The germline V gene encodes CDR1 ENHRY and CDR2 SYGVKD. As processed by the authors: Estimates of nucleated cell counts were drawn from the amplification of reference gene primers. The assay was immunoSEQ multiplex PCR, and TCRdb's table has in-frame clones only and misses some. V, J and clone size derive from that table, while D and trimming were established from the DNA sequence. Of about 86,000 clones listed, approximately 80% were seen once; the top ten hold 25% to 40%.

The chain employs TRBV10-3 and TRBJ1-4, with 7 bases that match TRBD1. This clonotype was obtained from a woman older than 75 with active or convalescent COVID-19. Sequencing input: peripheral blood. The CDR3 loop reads CAIRGTATNEKLFF. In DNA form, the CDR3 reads TGTGCCATCAGGGGGACAGCAACTAATGAAAAACTGTTTTTT.